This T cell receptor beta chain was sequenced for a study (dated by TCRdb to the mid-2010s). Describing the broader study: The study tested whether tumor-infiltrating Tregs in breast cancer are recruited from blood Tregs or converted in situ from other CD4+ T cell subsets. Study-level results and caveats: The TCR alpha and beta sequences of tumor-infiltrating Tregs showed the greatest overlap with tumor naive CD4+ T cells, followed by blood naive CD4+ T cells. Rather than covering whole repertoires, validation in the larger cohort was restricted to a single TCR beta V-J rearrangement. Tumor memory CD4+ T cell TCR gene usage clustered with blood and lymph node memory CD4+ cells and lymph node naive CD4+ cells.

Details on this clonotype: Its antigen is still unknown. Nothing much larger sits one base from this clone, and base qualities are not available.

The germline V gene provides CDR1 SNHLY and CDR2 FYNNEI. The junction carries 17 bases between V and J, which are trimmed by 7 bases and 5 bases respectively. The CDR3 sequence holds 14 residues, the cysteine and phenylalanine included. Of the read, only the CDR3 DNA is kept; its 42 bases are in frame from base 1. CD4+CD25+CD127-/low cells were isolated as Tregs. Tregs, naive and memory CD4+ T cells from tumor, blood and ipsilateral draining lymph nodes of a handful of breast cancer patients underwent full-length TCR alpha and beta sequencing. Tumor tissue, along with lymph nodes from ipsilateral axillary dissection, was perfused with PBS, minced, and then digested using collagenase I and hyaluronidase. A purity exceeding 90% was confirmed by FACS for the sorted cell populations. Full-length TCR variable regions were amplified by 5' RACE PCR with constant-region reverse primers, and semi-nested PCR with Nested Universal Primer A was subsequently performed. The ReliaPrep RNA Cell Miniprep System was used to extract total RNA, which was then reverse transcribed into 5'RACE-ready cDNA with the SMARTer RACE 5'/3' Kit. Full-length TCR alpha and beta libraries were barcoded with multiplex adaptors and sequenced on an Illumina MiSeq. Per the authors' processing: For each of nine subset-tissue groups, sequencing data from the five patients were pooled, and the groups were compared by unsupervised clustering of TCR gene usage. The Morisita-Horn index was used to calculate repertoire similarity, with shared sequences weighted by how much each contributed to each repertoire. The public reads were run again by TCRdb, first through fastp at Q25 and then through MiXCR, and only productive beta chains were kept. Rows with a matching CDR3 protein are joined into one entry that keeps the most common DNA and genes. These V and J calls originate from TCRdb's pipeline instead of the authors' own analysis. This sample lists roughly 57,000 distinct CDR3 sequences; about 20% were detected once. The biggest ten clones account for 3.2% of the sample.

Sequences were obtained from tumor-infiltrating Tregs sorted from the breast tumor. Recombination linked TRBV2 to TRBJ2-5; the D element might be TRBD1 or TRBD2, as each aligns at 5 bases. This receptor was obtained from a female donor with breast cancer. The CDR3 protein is CASKRGRRGETQYF. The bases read TGTGCCAGCAAGAGGGGTAGGAGAGGGGAGACCCAGTACTTC.